The rows below give T cell receptor beta chains drawn from one sample of a study of T cells in Graves' hyperthyroidism and ophthalmopathy. A single record per CDR3 protein comes from TCRdb applying MiXCR to the multiplex PCR reads. The table lists some 350,000 distinct CDR3 sequences, approximately 14% of them singletons. The sample consisted of blood. Receptor source: a woman aged 55-70 years with Graves' ophthalmopathy. CDR3s include the opening cysteine and the closing phenylalanine or tryptophan. The D gene is left open where the match is weak. Only part of the rows carry a size: once, few, many, or a class if the clone is expanded.

TRBV4-2	NA	TRBD2	TRBJ2-1	CASSQGPGAGPPYNEQFF	TGTGCCAGCAGCCAAGGGCCGGGAGCGGGACCCCCCTACAATGAGCAGTTCTTC
TRBV28	many	NA	TRBJ1-5	CASSPPGPIWPQHF	TGTGCCAGCAGTCCCCCGGGCCCGATTTGGCCCCAGCATTTT
TRBV19	NA	NA	TRBJ1-4	CASSGTQEKLFF	TGTGCCAGTTCCGGGACGCAGGAAAAACTGTTTTTT
TRBV14	few	NA	TRBJ2-3	CASSPGPNTDTQYF	TGTGCCAGCAGCCCGGGGCCTAACACAGATACGCAGTATTTT
TRBV20-1	many	TRBD2	TRBJ2-3	CSARDRWASGTDTQYF	TGCAGTGCTAGAGATCGGTGGGCTAGCGGGACAGATACGCAGTATTTT
TRBV7-7	NA	TRBD2	TRBJ2-1	CASSMGLARYNEQFF	TGTGCTAGCAGTATGGGACTAGCACGCTACAATGAGCAGTTCTTC
TRBV19	few	TRBD2	TRBJ2-1	CASKPLAGVSNEQFF	TGTGCCAGTAAACCACTAGCGGGAGTCTCCAATGAGCAGTTCTTC
TRBV20-1	many	NA	TRBJ1-1	CSATLGRDTEAFF	TGCAGTGCTACCCTGGGGCGGGACACTGAAGCTTTCTTT
TRBV3-1	many	NA	TRBJ1-1	CASSQAAGDAFF	TGTGCCAGCAGCCAAGCCGCGGGGGATGCTTTCTTT
TRBV11-3	NA	TRBD2	TRBJ2-6	CASRNLAGVSGANVLTF	TGTGCCAGCAGGAACCTAGCGGGGGTCTCTGGGGCCAACGTCCTGACTTTC
TRBV12-3/TRBV12-4	many	TRBD2	TRBJ2-1	CASSLAGVVNEQFF	TGTGCCAGCTCACTAGCGGGAGTGGTGAATGAGCAGTTCTTC
TRBV14	NA	NA	TRBJ2-5	CASSHLGTLQETQYF	TGTGCCAGCAGCCACCTCGGGACACTTCAAGAGACCCAGTACTTC
TRBV27	many	TRBD2	TRBJ2-2	CASSSSGFSGSIIGELFF	TGTGCCAGCAGTTCATCCGGGTTTAGCGGGAGTATAATCGGGGAGCTGTTTTTT
TRBV10-3	many	TRBD2	TRBJ2-3	CAISASGSPDTQYF	TGTGCCATCAGTGCCAGCGGGAGTCCAGATACGCAGTATTTT
TRBV7-9	few	TRBD2	TRBJ2-3	CASLGLGEDTQYF	TGTGCCAGCCTGGGACTAGGGGAAGATACGCAGTATTTT
TRBV27	many	NA	TRBJ1-3	CASRGGNGNTIYF	TGTGCCAGCAGAGGGGGGAATGGAAACACCATATATTTT
TRBV5-8	many	NA	TRBJ2-7	CASSRGSAYEQYF	TGTGCCAGCAGCCGGGGCAGCGCCTACGAGCAGTACTTC
TRBV9	few	TRBD2	TRBJ2-3	CASSGSSGRTDTQYF	TGTGCCAGCAGCGGATCTAGCGGGAGAACAGATACGCAGTATTTT
TRBV25-1	few	NA	TRBJ1-2	CASSPLGAYGYTF	TGTGCCAGCAGTCCCCTCGGGGCCTATGGCTACACCTTC
TRBV2	NA	NA	TRBJ2-1	CASSEYRANEQFF	TGTGCCAGCAGTGAGTACAGGGCTAATGAGCAGTTCTTC
TRBV9	NA	TRBD2	TRBJ2-7	CASSVGIGGSVPYEQYF	TGTGCCAGCAGCGTAGGTATTGGCGGGAGTGTGCCCTACGAGCAGTACTTC
TRBV20-1	few	NA	TRBJ2-7	CSAQPGVSYEQYF	TGCAGTGCCCAACCCGGGGTTTCCTACGAGCAGTACTTC
TRBV2	many	NA	TRBJ2-1	CASTLDWASNEQFF	TGTGCCAGCACCCTGGACTGGGCGTCGAATGAGCAGTTCTTC
TRBV2	many	TRBD2	TRBJ2-5	CASRLLSGGQETQYF	TGTGCCAGCAGGCTACTATCGGGAGGCCAAGAGACCCAGTACTTC
TRBV2	few	TRBD1	TRBJ2-4	CASSEDRVKNIQYF	TGTGCCAGCAGCGAGGACAGGGTGAAAAACATTCAGTACTTC
TRBV28	many	NA	TRBJ2-7	CASSSPSGPVGYEQYF	TGTGCCAGCAGTTCCCCGTCCGGCCCCGTGGGCTACGAGCAGTACTTC
TRBV20-1	NA	NA	TRBJ1-3	CSARDLRGAGNTIYF	TGCAGTGCTAGAGATCTTAGAGGGGCTGGAAACACCATATATTTT
TRBV3-1	NA	TRBD2	TRBJ2-1	CASSSVLAVSNEQFF	TGTGCCAGCTCTTCGGTGCTAGCGGTTAGTAATGAGCAGTTCTTC
TRBV29-1	NA	NA	TRBJ2-6	CSVEQGERANVLTF	TGCAGCGTTGAACAGGGAGAAAGGGCCAACGTCCTGACTTTC
TRBV18	few	TRBD2	TRBJ2-7	CASSPPGLAGLYEQYF	TGTGCCAGCTCACCACCCGGCCTAGCGGGACTCTACGAGCAGTACTTC
TRBV2	many	NA	TRBJ2-2	CASSSDPPARVTGELFF	TGTGCCAGCAGCTCCGACCCACCCGCCAGGGTCACCGGGGAGCTGTTTTTT
TRBV27	many	NA	TRBJ2-5	CASSPDRIAAKETQYF	TGTGCCAGCAGCCCAGATCGAATAGCAGCCAAAGAGACCCAGTACTTC
TRBV7-3	many	TRBD2	TRBJ2-1	CASSLRWREAYGEQFF	TGTGCCAGCAGCTTAAGGTGGCGGGAGGCTTACGGTGAGCAGTTCTTC
TRBV28	NA	NA	TRBJ2-7	CASSLAGVADYEQYF	TGTGCCAGCAGTTTGGCAGGGGTAGCTGACTACGAGCAGTACTTC
TRBV19	few	TRBD2	TRBJ2-7	CASSTQREGSPYEQYF	TGTGCCAGTAGTACTCAGCGGGAGGGTTCCCCCTACGAGCAGTACTTC
TRBV18	NA	NA	TRBJ1-1	CASSPPYRNTEAFF	TGTGCCAGCTCACCACCTTACAGGAACACTGAAGCTTTCTTT
TRBV30	many	TRBD1	TRBJ1-5	CAWREGAGNQPQHF	TGTGCCTGGAGAGAGGGGGCCGGCAATCAGCCCCAGCATTTT